A single sample is the source of the 32 T cell receptor beta chains below, sequenced in a study of blood T cell repertoires in COVID-19. Repertoires were generated with immunoSEQ multiplex PCR, while TCRdb's copy carries only in-frame clones and drops some. The sample consists of tens of thousands of clones, 75% to 90% of them appearing once. Source material: peripheral blood. These receptors were obtained from a man in his 70s with active or convalescent COVID-19.

Only one count was recorded for this clone. This chain joins TRBV28 and TRBJ2-4; D might be TRBD1 (6 bases). The germline V gene has CDR1 MDHEN and CDR2 SYDVKM. Trimming stripped 4 bases from V and 3 bases from J, with 13 bases between. CDR3 size: 15 residues. The CDR3 DNA sequence: TGTGCCAGCAGTTCCACAGGGTTTGGCAAAAACATTCAGTACTTC. It translates to CASSSTGFGKNIQYF.

The CDR3 loop reads CASSATVSNQPQHF. CDR3 bases: TGTGCCAGCAGTGCAACGGTGAGCAATCAGCCCCAGCATTTT. The chain carries TRBV6-2 or TRBV6-3 and TRBJ1-5; no reliable D call. V gave up 5 bases and J gave up 1 base, with 9 bases separating them. The CDR3 totals 14 residues. Germline V gene data show CDR1 as MNHEY and CDR2 as SVGEGT.

Of note for this clone: The conserved phenylalanine or tryptophan normally closing the CDR3 is absent here, so this likely arose from a read error. The DNA is left out, because the CDR3 cannot be placed on it with certainty; the CDR3 is given as TCRdb lists it. This chain connects TRBV28 to TRBJ1-4; the listed D gene, TRBD1, was not tested against the DNA. The CDR3 adds up to 14 amino acids, both ends counted. Per germline, CDR1 MDHEN and CDR2 SYDVKM. This CDR3 reads CASSSPRDRRPTSI.

V usage is TRBV3-1 (or the pseudogene TRBV3-2) and J usage is TRBJ2-7; 7 nucleotides match TRBD1. The CDR3 consists of 16 residues. In germline, CDR1 is LGHDT, CDR2 YNNKEL (reference sequence). Unmatched junction bases numbered 9, after V lost 1 base and J lost 3 bases. In DNA form, the CDR3 reads TGTGCCAGCAGCCAAGCGGTGGCACAGGGGAACTACGAGCAGTACTTC. This codes for CASSQAVAQGNYEQYF.

The rearrangement uses TRBV9 and TRBJ2-1; tentative D call: TRBD1 (5 bases). Germline-derived CDR1 and CDR2 are SGDLS and YYNGEE. V dropped 0 bases and J dropped 3 bases, with 7 bases sitting between them. The CDR3 is 14 amino acids. CDR3 amino acids: CASSVGQNYNEQFF. In DNA form, the CDR3 reads TGTGCCAGCAGCGTAGGACAGAACTACAATGAGCAGTTCTTC.

This chain joins TRBV7-9 and TRBJ1-5; D may be TRBD1 (5 bases). CDR1 is SEHNR and CDR2 is FQNEAQ in the germline V gene (reference sequence). The CDR3 runs to 18 residues. The V gene lost 5 bases and the J gene lost 5 bases, with 25 bases spanning the gap. The chain's CDR3 is CASSPTSGGGSVDQPQHF. CDR3 nucleotides: TGTGCCAGCAGCCCGACCAGTGGGGGGGGGTCTGTCGATCAGCCCCAGCATTTT.

The V and J genes are TRBV28 and TRBJ2-7; 8 bases agree with TRBD2. The J segment lost 9 bases and the V segment lost 3 bases, leaving 1 base of the junction unmatched. CDR3 length: 11 amino acids. Germline loops: CDR1 MDHEN, CDR2 SYDVKM. CDR3 nucleotide sequence: TGTGCCAGCAGTTTTCGGGAGGGGCAGTACTTC. Translated: CASSFREGQYF. Combining the CDR3 with reference TRBV28 and TRBJ2-7 gives the whole variable domain DVKVTQSSRYLVKRTGEKVFLECVQDMDHENMFWYRQDPGLGLRLIYFSYDVKMKEKGDIPEGYSVSREKKERFSLILESASTNQTSMYLCASSFREGQYFGPGTRLTVT.

CDR3 sequence: CASSPQTQSRNNSPLHF. In DNA form, the CDR3 reads TGTGCCAGCAGTCCCCAAACACAATCCAGAAATAATTCACCCCTCCACTTT. The V and J genes are TRBV28 and TRBJ1-6, with D unclear. Germline V gene sequence: CDR1 MDHEN, CDR2 SYDVKM. Trimming cost V 5 bases and J 5 bases, with 19 bases left between them. The CDR3 consists of 17 residues.

The chain recombines TRBV14 with TRBJ1-2; no firm D call. CDR1 is SGHDN, CDR2 FVKESK, per germline. V lost 0 bases to trimming and J lost 4 bases, with 6 bases between them. The CDR3 runs to 13 residues. The CDR3 sequence is CASSQDYSYGYTF. The CDR3 region has the DNA TGTGCCAGCAGCCAAGATTACAGCTATGGCTACACCTTC.

Only one count was recorded for this clone. The chain has TRBV19 and TRBJ1-1, with 10 positions matching TRBD1. This CDR3 spans 18 amino acids. Germline V gives CDR1 LNHDA, CDR2 SQIVND (reference sequence). V lost 7 bases to trimming and J lost 6 bases; unmatched junction nucleotides: 20. CDR3 residues: CASTLGRSTGGLFSEAFF. The CDR3 DNA follows: TGTGCCAGTACTCTCGGACGGTCGACAGGGGGCCTTTTCTCTGAAGCTTTCTTT.

The table lists this clone with a count of one. The chain joins TRBV28 to TRBJ1-5; D ambiguous. The CDR3 covers 10 residues. Trimming took off 8 bases at V and 9 bases at J, with 8 bases between the two ends. Germline CDR1 reads MDHEN; CDR2 reads SYDVKM. CDR3 bases: TGTGCCAGCGGTACGGGGCCCCAGCATTTT. This codes for CASGTGPQHF.

The chain employs TRBV30 and TRBJ1-1; TRBD1 might be the D (5 bases). V was cut by 0 bases and J by 4 bases, with 9 bases left in between. This CDR3 has 13 residues. Germline V lookup: CDR1 GTSNPN, CDR2 SVGIG (reference sequence). The CDR3 nucleotides are TGTGCCTGGAGTGTAGTAGGGGTCACTGAAGCTTTCTTT. Amino acid sequence: CAWSVVGVTEAFF.

The rearrangement uses TRBV27 and TRBJ2-3; no firm D call. This CDR3 is 14 amino acids long. V was trimmed by 8 bases and J by 3 bases, leaving 15 bases between them. CDR1 and CDR2 (germline): MNHEY, SMNVEV (reference sequence). CDR3 region: CASGHSLSTDTQYF. CDR3 DNA: TGTGCCAGCGGGCACAGCCTGTCTACAGATACGCAGTATTTT.

The V call is TRBV14, the J call TRBJ2-3; D is uncertain. V gave up 4 bases and J gave up 1 base, with 12 bases separating them. Germline CDR1 SGHDN, CDR2 FVKESK. The CDR3 spans 15 residues. The CDR3 coding sequence is TGTGCCAGCAGCCCGCGAGGTACTGGCACAGATACGCAGTATTTT. Translated, it gives CASSPRGTGTDTQYF.

The rearrangement links TRBV5-6 to TRBJ1-4; D is possibly TRBD1 (6 bases). V was trimmed by 0 bases and J by 7 bases, leaving 7 bases between them. Germline values: CDR1 SGHDT, CDR2 YYEEEE. The CDR3 is 13 amino acids. CDR3 sequence: CASSLDRAEKLFF. CDR3 DNA sequence: TGTGCCAGCAGCTTGGACAGGGCTGAAAAACTGTTTTTT.

This sequence joins TRBV11-2 and TRBJ1-2; perhaps TRBD1 as D (5 bases). Trimming cost V 0 bases and J 6 bases, with 14 bases left between them. This CDR3 is built from 15 residues. Germline V gives CDR1 SGHAT, CDR2 FQNNGV. The CDR3 DNA reads as TGTGCCAGCAGCTTAGAGTCGGCAGGGTCCGATGGCTACACCTTC. Protein: CASSLESAGSDGYTF.

This rearrangement joins TRBV12-3 or TRBV12-4 to TRBJ2-7; TRBD2 agrees at 10 bases. This CDR3 has 13 residues. The trim removed 6 bases at V and 7 bases at J, leaving 6 bases unmatched. This CDR3 reads CASRTSGTGEQYF. Here the CDR3 DNA reads TGTGCCAGCAGAACTAGCGGGACGGGGGAGCAGTACTTC.

In its sample, this clone was seen a few times. The chain carries TRBV7-8 and TRBJ1-5, with no clear D. CDR1 and CDR2 from the germline V gene are SGHVS and FQNEAQ. The CDR3 is 18 amino acids. Trimming removed 5 bases from V and 5 bases from J, with 25 bases in between. For the CDR3, the DNA is TGTGCCAGCAGCCCTCGAACTGTAATCGCCAGGCGGGATCAGCCCCAGCATTTT. It codes for CASSPRTVIARRDQPQHF.

The chain is built from TRBV28 and TRBJ2-7; D perhaps matches TRBD2 (5 bases). The CDR3 has 14 amino acids. Germline values: CDR1 MDHEN, CDR2 SYDVKM. Trimming shortened V by 3 bases and J by 0 bases, and 9 bases separated the two germline ends. The CDR3 loop reads CASSFFGISYEQYF. DNA of the CDR3: TGTGCCAGCAGTTTCTTCGGGATCTCCTACGAGCAGTACTTC.

The chain employs TRBV7-9 and TRBJ1-5; the D is unclear. Per the germline V gene, CDR1 is SEHNR and CDR2 is FQNEAQ (reference sequence). V was shortened by 1 base and J by 3 bases, with 13 bases between the two germline ends. There are 16 residues in the CDR3. The CDR3 spells CASSLEPGGPNQPQHF. In nucleotides, the CDR3 is TGTGCCAGCAGCTTAGAGCCAGGAGGACCCAATCAGCCCCAGCATTTT.

V is TRBV30 and J is TRBJ1-2; 7 nucleotides align to TRBD1. The CDR3 runs to 13 residues. The trim removed 0 bases at V and 8 bases at J, leaving 6 bases unmatched. The germline CDR1 and CDR2 sequences are GTSNPN and SVGIG (reference sequence). The CDR3 sequence: CAWSVARGAGYTF. The DNA for the CDR3 is TGTGCCTGGAGTGTGGCCAGGGGGGCGGGCTACACCTTC. Supplemented by reference TRBV30 and TRBJ1-2, the full variable domain reads SQTIHQWPATLVQPVGSPLSLECTVEGTSNPNLYWYRQAAGRGLQLLFYSVGIGQISSEVPQNLSASRPQDRQFILSSKKLLLSDSGFYLCAWSVARGAGYTFGSGTRLTVV.

The rearrangement links TRBV30 to TRBJ2-3; no clear D. The CDR3 is 11 residues long. Germline V gene sequence: CDR1 GTSNPN, CDR2 SVGIG (reference sequence). Trimming removed 1 base at V and 6 bases at J, with 5 bases between. This chain's CDR3 is CAWSGADTQYF. The DNA of the CDR3 is TGTGCCTGGAGTGGAGCGGATACGCAGTATTTT. Supplemented by reference TRBV30 and TRBJ2-3, the full variable domain reads SQTIHQWPATLVQPVGSPLSLECTVEGTSNPNLYWYRQAAGRGLQLLFYSVGIGQISSEVPQNLSASRPQDRQFILSSKKLLLSDSGFYLCAWSGADTQYFGPGTRLTVL.

The genes are TRBV29-1 and TRBJ1-2; 8 bases agree with TRBD1. Germline loops: CDR1 SQVTM, CDR2 ANQGSEA. V was clipped by 6 bases and J by 12 bases; unmatched bases: 6. This CDR3 region has 10 residues. The CDR3, as DNA: TGCAGCGTCGTCGGACAGGGAGACACCTTC. Translated, it gives CSVVGQGDTF.

The chain recombines TRBV5-5 with TRBJ2-3, with 11 positions matching TRBD2. The germline CDR1 and CDR2 sequences are SGHKS and YYEKEE (reference sequence). This CDR3 spans 16 amino acids. V shed 0 bases and J 3 bases; nucleotides not matched to a gene: 3. The CDR3, as DNA: TGTGCCAGCAGCTTGGGGGCTAGCGGGAGGACAGATACGCAGTATTTT. Protein product: CASSLGASGRTDTQYF.

The rearrangement links TRBV5-1 to TRBJ1-1; D gene ambiguous. The germline V gene encodes CDR1 SGHRS and CDR2 YFSETQ. V gave up 6 bases and J gave up 8 bases, with 38 bases separating them. This CDR3 is built from 20 residues. The CDR3 DNA reads as TGCGCCAGCACTCGAGACATAAGGCCTCGGACGGGGATATGGGTGTCCGAAGCTTTCTTT. Amino acids: CASTRDIRPRTGIWVSEAFF.

The count of this clone is one. The gene calls are TRBV9 and TRBJ1-1; D is uncertain. The CDR3 has 13 residues. Germline assignment: CDR1 SGDLS and CDR2 YYNGEE. The V end lost 3 bases, the J end lost 0 bases, and 6 bases lay between the germline ends. In DNA form, the CDR3 reads TGTGCCAGCAGCGCAACAGTGAACACTGAAGCTTTCTTT. It encodes CASSATVNTEAFF.

This chain uses TRBV10-3 with TRBJ2-6; 9 bases map to TRBD1. The trim removed 6 bases at V and 0 bases at J, leaving 12 bases unmatched. Germline lookup yields CDR1 ENHRY and CDR2 SYGVKD. The CDR3 extends over 19 amino acids. This chain's CDR3 is CAIRPGQGRINSGANVLTF. The CDR3 DNA follows: TGTGCCATCAGGCCGGGACAGGGAAGGATAAACTCTGGGGCCAACGTCCTGACTTTC.

The chain is built from TRBV5-4 and TRBJ2-3; 13 bases are a match to TRBD2. The ends lost 4 bases at V and 5 bases at J; junction bases unmatched: 10. CDR3 length: 17 amino acids. Germline V gene lookup returns CDR1 SGHNT and CDR2 YYREEE (reference sequence). DNA for the CDR3: TGTGCCAGCAGCATGGATCCGGGACTAGCGGGGAGAGATACGCAGTATTTT. It specifies CASSMDPGLAGRDTQYF. Filled out from reference TRBV5-4 and TRBJ2-3, the complete variable domain reads ETGVTQSPTHLIKTRGQQVTLRCSSQSGHNTVSWYQQALGQGPQFIFQYYREEENGRGNFPPRFSGLQFPNYSSELNVNALELDDSALYLCASSMDPGLAGRDTQYFGPGTRLTVL.

A note on this clone: The same CDR3 can be traced to other DNA sequences in this sample. The genes are TRBV7-3 and TRBJ1-1; D unresolved. V lost 3 bases to trimming and J lost 2 bases, with 7 bases between them. CDR3 length equals 13 residues. Germline assignment: CDR1 SGHTA and CDR2 FQGTGA. The CDR3: CASSFSGNTEAFF. DNA of the CDR3: TGTGCCAGCAGCTTTTCAGGAAACACTGAAGCTTTCTTT.

The genes are TRBV7-8 and TRBJ2-7; D might be TRBD1 (6 bases). Trimming shortened V by 1 base and J by 3 bases, and 7 bases separated the two germline ends. The germline V gene has CDR1 SGHVS and CDR2 FQNEAQ. This CDR3 has 13 residues. CDR3 DNA: TGTGCCAGCAGCTTAGGAGGGGGCTACGAGCAGTACTTC. It yields the protein CASSLGGGYEQYF.

The chain uses TRBV28 and TRBJ1-1; 7 bases agree with TRBD1. The ends lost 3 bases at V and 4 bases at J; junction bases unmatched: 5. Germline loops: CDR1 MDHEN, CDR2 SYDVKM. This CDR3 spans 14 amino acids. CDR3 in DNA: TGTGCCAGCAGTTTCCTGACAGGGCCCACTGAAGCTTTCTTT. It encodes CASSFLTGPTEAFF.

The CDR3 protein is CASSPPTGEETQYF. The CDR3 DNA sequence: TGCGCCAGCAGCCCCCCGACCGGGGAGGAGACCCAGTACTTC. The genes are TRBV5-1 and TRBJ2-5; maybe TRBD2 (5 bases). Germline lookup yields CDR1 SGHRS and CDR2 YFSETQ. The CDR3 length is 14 residues. The ends were cut back, 4 bases at V and 5 bases at J, with 15 bases in the middle.